The subject of this entry is one TCR beta chain. The data derive from a study of blood T cell repertoires in COVID-19. Study-wide context: Specimens from acute and convalescent COVID-19 originated in the United States, Italy and Spain. From T cells, B-cell-depleted T cells, or PBMCs came the material, which was cDNA or gDNA.

Only in-frame clones appear in the TCRdb table, and some are missing; sequencing was by immunoSEQ multiplex PCR. Of about 120,000 clones detected, around three quarters appear once; the ten largest clones hold about 4%. The TCR was taken from a woman older than 75 with acute or convalescent COVID-19. The sample comprised peripheral blood.

The CDR3 loop reads CASSDTTGANEKLFF. The CDR3 DNA reads TGTGCCAGCAGTGACACGACAGGGGCGAATGAAAAACTGTTTTTT. The chain uses TRBV6-1 and TRBJ1-4, with 8 bases identical to TRBD1. Germline V gene data show CDR1 as MNHNS and CDR2 as SASEGT. The CDR3 runs 15 residues. With V trimmed by 3 bases and J by 5 bases, 5 bases remained unmatched.